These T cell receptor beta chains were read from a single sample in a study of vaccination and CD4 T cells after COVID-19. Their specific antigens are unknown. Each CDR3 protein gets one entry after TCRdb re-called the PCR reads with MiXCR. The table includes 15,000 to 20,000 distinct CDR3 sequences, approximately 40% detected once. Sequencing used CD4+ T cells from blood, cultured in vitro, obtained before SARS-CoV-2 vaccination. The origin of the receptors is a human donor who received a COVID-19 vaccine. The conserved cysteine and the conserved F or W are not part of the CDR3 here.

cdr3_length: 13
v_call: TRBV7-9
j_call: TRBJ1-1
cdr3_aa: ASSLVSGGFTEAF

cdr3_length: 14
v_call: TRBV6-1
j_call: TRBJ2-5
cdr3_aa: ASRTTGAKFQETQY

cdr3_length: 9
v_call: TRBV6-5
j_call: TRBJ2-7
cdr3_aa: ASSFSYEQY

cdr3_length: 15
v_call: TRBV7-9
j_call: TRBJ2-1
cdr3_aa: ASSLVRAGSSYNEQF

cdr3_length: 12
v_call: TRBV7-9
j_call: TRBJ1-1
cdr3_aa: ASSLAGSNTEAF

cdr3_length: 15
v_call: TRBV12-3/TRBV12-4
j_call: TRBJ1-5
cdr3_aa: ASSPARALYSNQPQH

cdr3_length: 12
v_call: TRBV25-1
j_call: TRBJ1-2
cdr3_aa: ASTRTGTGYGYT

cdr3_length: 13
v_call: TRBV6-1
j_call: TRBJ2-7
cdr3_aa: ASSPLRGVGGEQY

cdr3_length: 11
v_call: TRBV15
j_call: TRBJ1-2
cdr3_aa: ATSRTGGDGYT

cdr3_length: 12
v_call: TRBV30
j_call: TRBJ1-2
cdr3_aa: AWIRAGFNYGYT

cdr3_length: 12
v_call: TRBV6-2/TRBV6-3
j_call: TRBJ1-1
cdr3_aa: ASRLPPMNTEAF

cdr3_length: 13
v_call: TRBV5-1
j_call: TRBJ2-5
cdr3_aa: ASSSYSSGGETQY

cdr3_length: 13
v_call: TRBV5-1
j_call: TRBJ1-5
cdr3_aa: ASSLAPGANQPQH

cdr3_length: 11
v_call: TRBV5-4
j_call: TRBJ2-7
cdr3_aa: ASSQGDFYEQY

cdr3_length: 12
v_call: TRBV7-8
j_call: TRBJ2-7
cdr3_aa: ASSLTGESYEQY

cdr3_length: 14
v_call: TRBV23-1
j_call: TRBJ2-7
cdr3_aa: ASSQSQSRPSYEQY

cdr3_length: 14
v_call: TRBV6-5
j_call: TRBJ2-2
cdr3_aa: ASSYGAREGTGELF

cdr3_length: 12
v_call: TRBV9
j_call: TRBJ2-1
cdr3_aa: ASSVAVAVNEQF

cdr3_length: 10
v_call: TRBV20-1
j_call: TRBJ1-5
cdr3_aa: SAQAPNQPQH

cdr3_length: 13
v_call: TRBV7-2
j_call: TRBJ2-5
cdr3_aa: ASSLTSTSEKTQY

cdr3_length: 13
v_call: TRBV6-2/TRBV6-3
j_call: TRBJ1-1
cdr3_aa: AGSYSVAYRSEAF

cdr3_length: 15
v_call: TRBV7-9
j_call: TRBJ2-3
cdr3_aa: ASSLAHSGGGTDTQY

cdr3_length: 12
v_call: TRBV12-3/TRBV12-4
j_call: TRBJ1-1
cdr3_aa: ATGTSRRTTEAF

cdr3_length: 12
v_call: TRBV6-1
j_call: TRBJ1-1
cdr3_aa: ASSVRVSNTEAF

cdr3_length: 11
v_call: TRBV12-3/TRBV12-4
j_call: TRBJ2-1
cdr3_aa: ASGERVYNEQF

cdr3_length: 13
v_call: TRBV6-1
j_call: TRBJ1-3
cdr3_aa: ASSTGTGTGNTIY

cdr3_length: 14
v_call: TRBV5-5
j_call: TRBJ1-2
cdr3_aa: ASSLLRQVGPYGYT

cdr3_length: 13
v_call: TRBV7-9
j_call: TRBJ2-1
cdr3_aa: ASSSANQAHNEQF

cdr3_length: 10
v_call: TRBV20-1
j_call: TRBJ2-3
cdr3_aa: SAFRATDTQY

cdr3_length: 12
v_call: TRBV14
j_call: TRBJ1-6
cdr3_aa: ASSQETDRSPLH

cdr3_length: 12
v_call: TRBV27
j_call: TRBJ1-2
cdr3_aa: ASSLSGTGLGYT

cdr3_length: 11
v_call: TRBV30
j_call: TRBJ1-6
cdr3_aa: AWTGTLNSPLH

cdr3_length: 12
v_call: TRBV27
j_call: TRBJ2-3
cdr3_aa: ASSLNSPGDTQY

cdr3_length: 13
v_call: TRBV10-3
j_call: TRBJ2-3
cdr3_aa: AIRKSGTGSDTQY

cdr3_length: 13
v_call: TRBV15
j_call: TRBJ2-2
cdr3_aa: ATSRDRQGAGELF

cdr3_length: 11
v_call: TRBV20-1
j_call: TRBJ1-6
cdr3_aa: SARDRVRSPLH

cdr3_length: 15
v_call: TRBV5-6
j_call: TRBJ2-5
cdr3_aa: ASSRDTGGDGFETQY

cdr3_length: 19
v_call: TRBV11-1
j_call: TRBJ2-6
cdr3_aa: ASSLDGRGASGRSGANVLT

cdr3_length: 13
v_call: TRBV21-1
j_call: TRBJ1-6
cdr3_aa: ASSNGQGYNSPLH

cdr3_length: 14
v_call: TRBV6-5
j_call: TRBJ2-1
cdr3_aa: ASSYRQGATYNEQF

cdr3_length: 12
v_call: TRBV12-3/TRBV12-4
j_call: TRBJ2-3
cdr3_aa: ASTSRDSSDTQY

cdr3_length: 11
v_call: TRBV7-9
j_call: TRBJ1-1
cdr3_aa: ASSLGGGLEAF

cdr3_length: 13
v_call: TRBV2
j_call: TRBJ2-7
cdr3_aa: ASSEVYREGGEQY

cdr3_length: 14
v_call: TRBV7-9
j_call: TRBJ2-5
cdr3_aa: ASSRNRDRGLETQY

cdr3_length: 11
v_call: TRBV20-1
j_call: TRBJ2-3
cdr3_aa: SPRDRGLDTQY

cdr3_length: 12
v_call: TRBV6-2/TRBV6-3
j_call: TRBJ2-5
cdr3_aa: ASRTDGAQETQY

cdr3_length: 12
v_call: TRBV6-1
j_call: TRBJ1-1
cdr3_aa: ASSPGTANTEAF

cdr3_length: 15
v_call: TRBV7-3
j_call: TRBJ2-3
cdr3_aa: ASSLGGGGVSPDTQY

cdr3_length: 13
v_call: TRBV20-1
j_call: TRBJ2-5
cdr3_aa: SAWRDRGSAKTQY

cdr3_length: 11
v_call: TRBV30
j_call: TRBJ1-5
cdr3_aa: AWSARSNQPQH

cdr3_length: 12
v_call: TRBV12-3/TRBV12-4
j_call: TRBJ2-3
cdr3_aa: ASSLGQGTDTQY

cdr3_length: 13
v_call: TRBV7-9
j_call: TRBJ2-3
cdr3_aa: ASSFSQGITDTQY

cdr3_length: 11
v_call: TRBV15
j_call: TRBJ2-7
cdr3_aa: ATSRDRSGGQY

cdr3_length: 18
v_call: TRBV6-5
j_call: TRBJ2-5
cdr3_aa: ASSYSSGPRLAGARETQY

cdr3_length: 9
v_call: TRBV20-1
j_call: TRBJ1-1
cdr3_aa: SGGKAPEAF

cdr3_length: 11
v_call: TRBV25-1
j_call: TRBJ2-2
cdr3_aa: ASSFENTGELF

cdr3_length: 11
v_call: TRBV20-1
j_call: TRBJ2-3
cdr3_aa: SASEGSTDTQY

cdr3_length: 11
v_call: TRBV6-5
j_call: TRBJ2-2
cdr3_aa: ASSYSLQGELF

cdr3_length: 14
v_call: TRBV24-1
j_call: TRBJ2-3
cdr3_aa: ATSDPGTSVADTQY